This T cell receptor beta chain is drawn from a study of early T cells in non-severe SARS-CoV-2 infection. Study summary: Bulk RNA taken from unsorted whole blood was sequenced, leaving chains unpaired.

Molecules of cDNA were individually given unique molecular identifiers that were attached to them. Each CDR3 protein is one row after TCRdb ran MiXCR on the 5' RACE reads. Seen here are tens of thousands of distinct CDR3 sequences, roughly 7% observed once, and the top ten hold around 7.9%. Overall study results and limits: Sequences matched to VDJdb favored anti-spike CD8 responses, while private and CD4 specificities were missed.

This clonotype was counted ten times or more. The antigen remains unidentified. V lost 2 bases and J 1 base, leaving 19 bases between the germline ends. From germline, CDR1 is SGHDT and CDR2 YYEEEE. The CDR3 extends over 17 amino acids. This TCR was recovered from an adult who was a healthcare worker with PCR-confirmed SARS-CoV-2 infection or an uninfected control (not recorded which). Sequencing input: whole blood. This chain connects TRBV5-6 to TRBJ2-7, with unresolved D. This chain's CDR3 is CASSFRFEGIGSYEQYF. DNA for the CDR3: TGTGCCAGCAGCTTTCGATTCGAAGGAATAGGATCCTACGAGCAGTACTTC.